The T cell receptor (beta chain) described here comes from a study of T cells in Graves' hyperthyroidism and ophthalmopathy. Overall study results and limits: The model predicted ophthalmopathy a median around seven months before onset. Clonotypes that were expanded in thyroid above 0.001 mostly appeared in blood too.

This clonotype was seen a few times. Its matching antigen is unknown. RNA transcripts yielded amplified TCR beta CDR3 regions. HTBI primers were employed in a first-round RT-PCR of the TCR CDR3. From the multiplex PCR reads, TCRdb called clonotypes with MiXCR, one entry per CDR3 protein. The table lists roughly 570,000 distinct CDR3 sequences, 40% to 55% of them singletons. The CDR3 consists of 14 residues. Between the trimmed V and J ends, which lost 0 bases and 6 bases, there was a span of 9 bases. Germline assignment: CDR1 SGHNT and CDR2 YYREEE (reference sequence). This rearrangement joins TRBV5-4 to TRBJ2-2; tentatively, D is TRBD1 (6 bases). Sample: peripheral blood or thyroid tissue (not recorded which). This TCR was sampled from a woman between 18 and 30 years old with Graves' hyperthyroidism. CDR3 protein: CASSLGQEAGELFF. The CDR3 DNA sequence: TGTGCCAGCAGCTTGGGACAGGAAGCCGGGGAGCTGTTTTTT.